This TCR beta chain was recovered during a study of blood T cell repertoires in COVID-19. Turning to the study itself: From the United States, Italy and Spain came samples of acute and convalescent COVID-19. The analysed material was cDNA or gDNA that came from T cells, B-cell-depleted T cells, or PBMCs.

Patients from Seattle were sampled longitudinally, starting during active infection. Repertoires were generated with immunoSEQ multiplex PCR, while TCRdb's copy carries only in-frame clones and drops some. Of approximately 250,000 clones in the sample, around 84% are singletons; the top ten hold approximately 5.1%. CDR3 length equals 17 residues. The trim removed 3 bases at V and 7 bases at J, leaving 13 bases unmatched. Per germline, CDR1 GTSNPN and CDR2 SVGIG (reference sequence). The V gene is TRBV30, the J gene TRBJ2-7; 15 bases are shared with TRBD2. Material: peripheral blood. The sequence was collected from a woman in her sixties with COVID-19, enrolled during active disease. CDR3 protein: CAWRAPGLAGGLREQYF. The CDR3 nucleotides read TGTGCCTGGAGGGCCCCGGGACTAGCGGGAGGCTTAAGGGAGCAGTACTTC.